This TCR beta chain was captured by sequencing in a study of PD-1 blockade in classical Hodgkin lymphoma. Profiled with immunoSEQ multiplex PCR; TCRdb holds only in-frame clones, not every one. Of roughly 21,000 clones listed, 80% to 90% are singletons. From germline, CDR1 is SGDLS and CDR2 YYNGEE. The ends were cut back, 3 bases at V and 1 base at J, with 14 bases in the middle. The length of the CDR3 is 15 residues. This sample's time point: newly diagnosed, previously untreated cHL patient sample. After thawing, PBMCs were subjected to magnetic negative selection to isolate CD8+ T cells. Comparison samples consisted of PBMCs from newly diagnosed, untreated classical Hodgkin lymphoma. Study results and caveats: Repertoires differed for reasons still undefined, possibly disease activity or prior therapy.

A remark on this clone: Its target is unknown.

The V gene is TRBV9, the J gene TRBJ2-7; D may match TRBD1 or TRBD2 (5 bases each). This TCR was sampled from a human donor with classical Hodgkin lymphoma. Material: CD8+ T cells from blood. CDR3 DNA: TGTGCCAGCAGCGCCGGGGCTCAAAGATCCTACGAGCAGTACTTC. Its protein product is CASSAGAQRSYEQYF.